These 27 T cell receptor beta chains came from one sample sequenced in a study of read filtering for tumor transcriptome and immune sequencing. The library was built from about 400 ng RNA with molecular barcoded adaptors for alpha/delta and beta/gamma chains. TCRdb used MiXCR to reprocess the reads, holding one entry per CDR3 protein. The data contain under 150,000 distinct CDR3 sequences, roughly 13% of them singletons. The source material was a population of CD138-negative cells sorted from bone marrow. All receptors derive from a donor aged 40 or over with multiple myeloma.

This clonotype was counted only a few times. A read error is possible here, since a much larger clone lies one base away. The genes are TRBV7-9 and TRBJ2-4, with 7 bases that match TRBD1. Germline CDR1 reads SEHNR; CDR2 reads FQNEAQ (reference sequence). This CDR3 contains 16 residues. DNA of the CDR3: TGTGCCGGCAGCCGACAGGGCCAAAGAGACAAAAACATTCAGTACTTC. This gives the protein CAGSRQGQRDKNIQYF.

This clonotype was found many times. The rearrangement joins TRBV14 to TRBJ1-2; 7 nucleotides line up with TRBD1. V gave up 2 bases and J gave up 4 bases; unmatched junction bases: 4. The CDR3 loop spans 14 amino acids. Germline loops: CDR1 SGHDN, CDR2 FVKESK. DNA for the CDR3: TGTGCCAGCAGCCAAAACACAGGGGTCTATGGCTACACCTTC. Its protein product is CASSQNTGVYGYTF.

With regard to this clonotype: This sequence may be a read error, since a much larger clone differs from it by one base. CDR3 loop: CASSFESQETQYF. In DNA, the CDR3 is TGTGCCAGCAGTTTCGAATCACAAGAGACCCAGTACTTC. The V gene is TRBV6-5, the J gene TRBJ2-5, with no clear D. Trimming cost V 4 bases and J 2 bases, with 8 bases left between them. The germline CDR1 and CDR2 sequences are MNHEY and SVGAGI. CDR3 length equals 13 residues.

The table lists this clonotype with many counts. The rearrangement joins TRBV29-1 to TRBJ1-5; D perhaps matches TRBD1 (5 bases). The CDR3 loop spans 13 amino acids. The ends were cut back, 4 bases at V and 4 bases at J, with 11 bases in the middle. The germline CDR1 and CDR2 sequences are SQVTM and ANQGSEA. CDR3 in amino acids: CSVGQGLNQPQHF. DNA for the CDR3: TGCAGCGTTGGGCAGGGACTTAATCAGCCCCAGCATTTT.

This clonotype was found many times. The chain combines TRBV10-3 with TRBJ1-5; possible D gene TRBD1, 6 bases. This CDR3 spans 14 amino acids. Trimming cost V 3 bases and J 1 base, with 7 bases left between them. Germline lookup yields CDR1 ENHRY and CDR2 SYGVKD. CDR3: CAISDGGSNQPQHF. CDR3 bases: TGTGCCATCAGTGATGGGGGCAGCAATCAGCCCCAGCATTTT.

The V gene is TRBV7-9, the J gene TRBJ1-4; D unresolved. The length of the CDR3 is 14 residues. The germline CDR1 and CDR2 sequences are SEHNR and FQNEAQ (reference sequence). With 1 base removed from V and 5 bases from J, the gap between germline ends came to 8 bases. The CDR3 protein is CASSLGTVNEKLFF. The CDR3 region has the DNA TGTGCCAGCAGCTTAGGGACTGTGAATGAAAAACTGTTTTTT.

Concerning this clonotype: This may arise from a read error, as a much more abundant clone is one base away. The CDR3 is CSVEMEGGGYAF. Here the CDR3 DNA reads TGCAGCGTTGAAATGGAGGGGGGGGGCTACGCCTTC. The chain joins TRBV29-1 to TRBJ1-2; a possible D gene is TRBD1 (6 bases). Germline V gene data show CDR1 as SQVTM and CDR2 as ANQGSEA. This CDR3 has 12 residues.

This clonotype was seen repeatedly, ten times or more. The chain recombines TRBV7-9 with TRBJ2-1; no clear D. Germline-derived CDR1 and CDR2 are SEHNR and FQNEAQ (reference sequence). Trimming pared 3 bases from V and 1 base from J, leaving 13 bases between. The CDR3 spans 16 residues. As DNA, the CDR3 is TGTGCCAGCAGCTTGGGTGGCAGTGTTTCCTACAATGAGCAGTTCTTC. It encodes CASSLGGSVSYNEQFF.

The sample holds many counts of this clonotype. At one of its ends the junction is not consistent with the germline gene, which may arise from a read error. The chain uses TRBV5-1 and TRBJ2-5; tentatively, D is TRBD2 (6 bases). CDR1 SGHRS and CDR2 YFSETQ come from the germline V gene. The CDR3 is 15 residues long. In DNA, the CDR3 is TGCGCCAGCAACCCGGGGCGGGACGGGAAAGAGCCCCAGTACTTC. Protein: CASNPGRDGKEPQYF.

At least ten counts were recorded for this clonotype. This chain uses TRBV12-3 or TRBV12-4 with TRBJ1-1; D unclear. The CDR3 has 12 amino acids. Trimming pared 6 bases from V and 7 bases from J, leaving 12 bases between. CDR3 loop: CASSSPYFEAFF. In nucleotides, the CDR3 is TGTGCCAGCAGCTCCCCGTATTTTGAAGCTTTCTTT.

This clonotype has at least ten counts. This chain joins TRBV6-6 and TRBJ1-1, with TRBD1 as a possible D gene (6 bases). Germline CDR1 reads MNHNY; CDR2 reads SVGAGI (reference sequence). This CDR3 is built from 14 residues. V shed 2 bases and J shed 0 bases, with 7 bases lying between them. The CDR3 coding sequence is TGTGCCAGCAGTTACACAGGGCTGAACACTGAAGCTTTCTTT. Translated, it gives CASSYTGLNTEAFF.

This clonotype was seen repeatedly, ten times or more. J is TRBJ1-1 and V is TRBV7-2; no definite D call. V was shortened by 0 bases and J by 0 bases, with 11 bases between the two germline ends. The germline CDR1 and CDR2 sequences are SGHTA and FQGNSA. The CDR3 totals 16 residues. The CDR3 is CASSLAGYGVNTEAFF. The CDR3 DNA reads TGTGCCAGCAGCTTAGCAGGCTACGGAGTGAACACTGAAGCTTTCTTT. Full variable domain (outside the CDR3, taken from reference TRBV7-2 and TRBJ1-1): GAGVSQSPSNKVTEKGKDVELRCDPISGHTALYWYRQSLGQGLEFLIYFQGNSAPDKSGLPSDRFSAERTGGSVSTLTIQRTQQEDSAVYLCASSLAGYGVNTEAFFGQGTRLTVV.

This clonotype has ten or more counts. The rearrangement joins TRBV10-1 to TRBJ2-2; 9 bases are shared with TRBD2. Unmatched junction bases numbered 3, after V lost 0 bases and J lost 4 bases. The CDR3 is made up of 16 amino acids. CDR1 and CDR2 (germline): WNHNN, SYGVQD (reference sequence). The CDR3 loop is CASSESRGRATGELFF. In nucleotides, the CDR3 is TGCGCCAGCAGTGAGTCTCGCGGGAGGGCCACCGGGGAGCTGTTTTTT.

This clonotype showed up many times. The chain uses TRBV29-1 and TRBJ1-5; no reliable D call. The CDR3 consists of 13 residues. Germline CDR1 SQVTM, CDR2 ANQGSEA. The V end lost 6 bases, the J end lost 0 bases, and 9 bases lay between the germline ends. The CDR3 sequence is CSVAGNSNQPQHF. The CDR3 DNA follows: TGCAGCGTCGCAGGCAATAGCAATCAGCCCCAGCATTTT.

This clonotype was seen repeatedly, ten times or more. The rearrangement links TRBV19 to TRBJ2-7; 10 bases match TRBD2. V shed 7 bases and J 3 bases; nucleotides not matched to a gene: 6. The CDR3 consists of 14 residues. CDR1 is LNHDA, CDR2 SQIVND, per germline (reference sequence). The CDR3 loop is CASKASGSIYEQYF. CDR3 sequence (DNA): TGTGCCAGTAAGGCTAGCGGGAGTATCTACGAGCAGTACTTC.

V and J are TRBV10-2 and TRBJ1-6; D is unclear. The germline V gene encodes CDR1 WSHSY and CDR2 SAAADI. The CDR3 spans 13 residues. Between the trimmed V and J ends, which lost 4 bases and 7 bases, there was a span of 8 bases. The CDR3 sequence is CASSAEGNSPLHF. The CDR3, as DNA: TGCGCCAGCAGTGCAGAAGGGAATTCACCCCTCCACTTT.

Ten or more counts support this clonotype. The rearrangement links TRBV7-3 to TRBJ1-1, with TRBD1 identical over 12 bases. Unmatched junction bases numbered 11, after V lost 6 bases and J lost 6 bases. CDR1 SGHTA and CDR2 FQGTGA come from the germline V gene. The CDR3 has 16 amino acids. Written as DNA, the CDR3 is TGTGCCAGCAGGAAAGCTCCGGGACAGGGGGCGTCTGAAGCTTTCTTT. This translates into CASRKAPGQGASEAFF. Using reference TRBV7-3 and TRBJ1-1 for the parts outside the CDR3, the full variable domain is GAGVSQTPSNKVTEKGKYVELRCDPISGHTALYWYRQSLGQGPEFLIYFQGTGAADDSGLPNDRFFAVRPEGSVSTLKIQRTERGDSAVYLCASRKAPGQGASEAFFGQGTRLTVV.

This clonotype was observed many times. V and J are TRBV20-1 and TRBJ2-5; TRBD2 agrees at 11 bases. Germline assignment: CDR1 DFQATT and CDR2 SNEGSKA (reference sequence). V shed 3 bases, J shed 0 bases, and the junction held 0 bases outside the gene matches. CDR3 length: 14 residues. CDR3 sequence (DNA): TGCAGTGCTAGGACTAGCGGGGACCAAGAGACCCAGTACTTC. It encodes CSARTSGDQETQYF.

This clonotype was seen at least ten times. V is TRBV29-1 and J is TRBJ2-7; 8 bases align to TRBD1. The V gene end was trimmed by 4 bases and the J gene end by 0 bases; junction bases not matched to a gene: 8. Germline V gene sequence: CDR1 SQVTM, CDR2 ANQGSEA. The CDR3 spans 15 residues. DNA of the CDR3: TGCAGCGTTGGGGGACGACAGGGGAGCTCCTACGAGCAGTACTTC. This sequence encodes CSVGGRQGSSYEQYF.

This clonotype was observed at least ten times. The chain combines TRBV7-8 with TRBJ1-1; D not certain. CDR3 length: 15 residues. CDR1 is SGHVS, CDR2 FQNEAQ, per germline. Trimming shortened V by 1 base and J by 2 bases, and 11 bases separated the two germline ends. The CDR3 spells CASSLGTAPNTEAFF. CDR3 coding DNA: TGTGCCAGCAGCTTAGGGACCGCCCCAAACACTGAAGCTTTCTTT.

This clonotype has a count of ten or more. The chain is built from TRBV7-2 and TRBJ2-3; D assignment may be TRBD1 or TRBD2 (5 bases each). Per the germline V gene, CDR1 is SGHTA and CDR2 is FQGNSA. CDR3 length: 16 amino acids. V was cut by 3 bases and J by 8 bases, with 21 bases left in between. The CDR3: CASSFVSGTATSTQYF. CDR3 coding DNA: TGTGCCAGCAGCTTCGTCTCCGGGACGGCGACGAGTACGCAGTATTTT.

This clonotype was recorded at least ten times. CDR3: CASSQDPGLAGTYEQYF. The CDR3 DNA reads TGCGCCAGCAGCCAAGATCCGGGACTAGCGGGAACCTACGAGCAGTACTTC. The chain joins TRBV4-3 to TRBJ2-7; 13 bases map to TRBD2. Germline V gene sequence: CDR1 LGHNA, CDR2 YSLEER. Unmatched junction bases numbered 4, after V lost 0 bases and J lost 2 bases. This CDR3 region has 17 residues.

This clonotype was detected a few times. This may be a read error: a much more frequent sequence differs by one nucleotide. V usage is TRBV7-2 and J usage is TRBJ1-5, with unresolved D. The germline CDR1 and CDR2 sequences are SGHTA and FQGNSA. The CDR3 consists of 15 residues. The CDR3 coding sequence is TGTGCCAGCAGCTTAGGTATAGTTGGCAATCGGCCCCAGCATTTT. Protein: CASSLGIVGNRPQHF.

This clonotype was recorded at least ten times. The rearrangement uses TRBV10-3 and TRBJ2-7, with D possibly matching TRBD2 (7 bases). V dropped 7 bases and J dropped 0 bases, with 10 bases sitting between them. This CDR3 region has 13 residues. Germline V gives CDR1 ENHRY, CDR2 SYGVKD. CDR3 nucleotide sequence: TGTGCCATCAACGGGGGGCCCTCCTACGAGCAGTACTTC. It translates to CAINGGPSYEQYF.

This clonotype came up many times. The rearrangement joins TRBV6-6 to TRBJ2-7; 7 bases are shared with TRBD2. This CDR3 region has 14 residues. V shed 6 bases and J 4 bases; nucleotides not matched to a gene: 9. Per the germline V gene, CDR1 is MNHNY and CDR2 is SVGAGI (reference sequence). The CDR3 DNA follows: TGTGCCAGCAGCCGGGGGAGGGGTCTTTACGAGCAGTACTTC. Its translation: CASSRGRGLYEQYF.

V is TRBV12-3 or TRBV12-4 and J is TRBJ1-1; no firm D call. The CDR3 consists of 13 residues. V was shortened by 5 bases and J by 6 bases, with 13 bases between the two germline ends. The CDR3 is CASSPPGGAEAFF. DNA of the CDR3: TGTGCCAGCAGTCCCCCGGGAGGCGCTGAAGCTTTCTTT.

V is TRBV7-8 and J is TRBJ2-5, with 7 bases lining up with TRBD1. The trim removed 3 bases at V and 4 bases at J, leaving 8 bases unmatched. Germline V gives CDR1 SGHVS, CDR2 FQNEAQ. The CDR3 sequence is 15 residues long. CDR3 loop: CASSLYDRAGETQYF. DNA for the CDR3: TGTGCCAGCAGCTTGTACGACAGGGCAGGAGAGACCCAGTACTTC. The entire variable domain, with the rest obtained from reference TRBV7-8 and TRBJ2-5, is as follows: GAGVSQSPRYKVAKRGQDVALRCDPISGHVSLFWYQQALGQGPEFLTYFQNEAQLDKSGLPSDRFFAERPEGSVSTLKIQRTQQEDSAVYLCASSLYDRAGETQYFGPGTRLLVL.